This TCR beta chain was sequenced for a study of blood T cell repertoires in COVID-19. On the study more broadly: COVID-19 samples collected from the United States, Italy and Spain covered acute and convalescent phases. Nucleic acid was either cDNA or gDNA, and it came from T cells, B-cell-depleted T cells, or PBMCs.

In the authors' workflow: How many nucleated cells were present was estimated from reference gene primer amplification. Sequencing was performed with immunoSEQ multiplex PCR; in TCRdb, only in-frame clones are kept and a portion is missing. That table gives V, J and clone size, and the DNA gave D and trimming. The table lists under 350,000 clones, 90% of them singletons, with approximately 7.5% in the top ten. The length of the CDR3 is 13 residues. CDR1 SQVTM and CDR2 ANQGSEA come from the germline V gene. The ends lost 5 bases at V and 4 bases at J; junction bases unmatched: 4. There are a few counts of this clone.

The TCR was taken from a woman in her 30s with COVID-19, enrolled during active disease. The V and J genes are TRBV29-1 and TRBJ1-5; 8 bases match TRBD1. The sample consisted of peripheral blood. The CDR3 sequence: CSVSRGQNQPQHF. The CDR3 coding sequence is TGCAGCGTTAGCAGGGGGCAGAATCAGCCCCAGCATTTT.